This T cell receptor beta chain was observed in a study of blood T cells in healthy people across ages. Study summary: T cells yielded about one barcoded beta molecule per two cells through template switching. Study results and caveats: Diversity estimates drawn from one million T cells were deemed underestimates.

The germline V gene encodes CDR1 ENHRY and CDR2 SYGVKD. The CDR3 runs to 12 residues. Combining a sample-barcoded 5' primer with a J-beta primer mix, a second PCR ran for about 7 to 11 cycles. All samples gave at least 3 million CDR3-containing paired-end reads. TCRdb reprocessed the 5' RACE reads with MiXCR, giving one entry per CDR3 protein. The sample holds more than 650,000 distinct CDR3 sequences, 50% to 65% seen once. Of note for this clonotype: Its specificity is unknown.

The sequenced sample consisted of blood. This TCR came from a man older than 75 in good health. The chain employs TRBV10-3 and TRBJ2-7, with D perhaps matching TRBD1 (6 bases). Judging by the DNA end, TRBJ2-5 fits better; the J call may be wrong. The CDR3 spells CAIKDSGATQYF. CDR3 in DNA: TGTGCCATCAAGGACAGTGGGGCGACCCAGTACTTC.